The rows below give T cell receptor beta chains drawn from one sample of a study of identical twins. TCRdb passed the 5' RACE reads through MiXCR, listing each CDR3 protein once. The top ten hold about 7.1% of the sample, which has 300,000 or so distinct CDR3 sequences, around 9.7% seen once. The same sample was also used in a study of yellow fever vaccine responses in identical twins.

The sequenced material came from CD8+ T cells sorted from blood. Receptors originate from a woman younger than 30 in good health. The CDR3 runs from the conserved cysteine through the conserved F or W. The order of the fields is J gene, D gene, clone size, V gene, CDR3 DNA, CDR3 protein. D genes are given only for firm matches. The size field is filled for only some rows; it gives once, few, many or a size class.

j_call: TRBJ2-3
d_call: TRBD2
clone_size: once
v_call: TRBV15
cdr3_nt: TGTGCCACCAGCAGTCACAGCCTAGCGGAGGTCACAGATACGCAGTATTTT
cdr3_aa: CATSSHSLAEVTDTQYF

j_call: TRBJ2-7
d_call: TRBD1
clone_size: many
v_call: TRBV18
cdr3_nt: TGTGCCAGCTCACCCGGGACAGCTTACTACGAGCAGTACTTC
cdr3_aa: CASSPGTAYYEQYF

j_call: TRBJ2-7
d_call: -
clone_size: few
v_call: TRBV28
cdr3_nt: TGTGCCACTAACCCCGGGAAGTCCTACGAGCAGTACTTC
cdr3_aa: CATNPGKSYEQYF

j_call: TRBJ1-5
d_call: -
clone_size: many
v_call: TRBV27
cdr3_nt: TGTGCCAGCAGTTTATCGGCGGGGGTGGTAAGTCAGCCCCAGCATTTT
cdr3_aa: CASSLSAGVVSQPQHF

j_call: TRBJ2-4
d_call: -
clone_size: many
v_call: TRBV29-1
cdr3_nt: TGCAGCGTTGAGGGACCCTCTGTAGGACTAGCCAAAAACATTCAGTACTTC
cdr3_aa: CSVEGPSVGLAKNIQYF

j_call: TRBJ2-3
d_call: TRBD1
clone_size: many
v_call: TRBV12-3/TRBV12-4
cdr3_nt: TGTGCCAGCAGACGACAGGGGACGGATACGCAGTATTTT
cdr3_aa: CASRRQGTDTQYF

j_call: TRBJ2-3
d_call: TRBD2
clone_size: -
v_call: TRBV20-1
cdr3_nt: TGCAGTGCTAGCCGACTAGCGGGGGGAGAAGATACGCAGTATTTT
cdr3_aa: CSASRLAGGEDTQYF

j_call: TRBJ2-1
d_call: -
clone_size: -
v_call: TRBV7-9
cdr3_nt: TGTGCCAGCAGCCCCCGCCAGGGATTCGATGAGCAGTTCTTC
cdr3_aa: CASSPRQGFDEQFF

j_call: TRBJ2-1
d_call: -
clone_size: -
v_call: TRBV2
cdr3_nt: TGTGCCAGCAGTGAAGCGCTTTTGAGATATGAGCAGTTCTTC
cdr3_aa: CASSEALLRYEQFF

j_call: TRBJ2-5
d_call: -
clone_size: few
v_call: TRBV18
cdr3_nt: TGTGCCAGCTCACCACCGGTGGAAGAGACCCAGTACTTC
cdr3_aa: CASSPPVEETQYF

j_call: TRBJ1-5
d_call: -
clone_size: once
v_call: TRBV6-5
cdr3_nt: TGTGCCAGCAGTGTGACAGGTCTAAGTCAGCCCCAGCATTTT
cdr3_aa: CASSVTGLSQPQHF

j_call: TRBJ2-7
d_call: -
clone_size: many
v_call: TRBV5-1
cdr3_nt: TGCGCCAGCAGAATCCCCGGGGAGGTGCAGTACTTC
cdr3_aa: CASRIPGEVQYF

j_call: TRBJ2-3
d_call: TRBD2
clone_size: many
v_call: TRBV15
cdr3_nt: TGTGCCACCAGCAGAGGTCGGGACTACGGCACAGATACGCAGTATTTT
cdr3_aa: CATSRGRDYGTDTQYF

j_call: TRBJ2-7
d_call: -
clone_size: -
v_call: TRBV23-1
cdr3_nt: TGCGCCAGCAGTCAATCTAGAGATATGGCCTCCTACGAGCAGTACTTC
cdr3_aa: CASSQSRDMASYEQYF

j_call: TRBJ2-2
d_call: TRBD2
clone_size: few
v_call: TRBV30
cdr3_nt: TGTGCCTGGACTAGCGGGAGTTCCCCGAACACCGGGGAGCTGTTTTTT
cdr3_aa: CAWTSGSSPNTGELFF

j_call: TRBJ2-5
d_call: TRBD1
clone_size: -
v_call: TRBV6-2/TRBV6-3
cdr3_nt: TGTGCCAGCAGTTACTCGATAGGGGGCGGAGAGACCCAGTACTTC
cdr3_aa: CASSYSIGGGETQYF

j_call: TRBJ2-1
d_call: TRBD2
clone_size: few
v_call: TRBV11-2
cdr3_nt: TGTGCCAGCAGCCTACTAAGTCTAGCGGATTCTACCTACAATGAGCAGTTCTTC
cdr3_aa: CASSLLSLADSTYNEQFF

j_call: TRBJ2-1
d_call: TRBD2
clone_size: -
v_call: TRBV27
cdr3_nt: TGTGCCAGCAGTTTGACTAGCGGGGCTAATAATGAGCAGTTCTTC
cdr3_aa: CASSLTSGANNEQFF

j_call: TRBJ2-7
d_call: TRBD2
clone_size: few
v_call: TRBV10-3
cdr3_nt: TGTGCCATCAACACTAGCGGGGGGGCCTACGAGCAGTACTTC
cdr3_aa: CAINTSGGAYEQYF

j_call: TRBJ2-2
d_call: TRBD2
clone_size: few
v_call: TRBV7-9
cdr3_nt: TGTGCCAGCAGCACACCTAGCGGGGGGGCCCCGGAGGAGCTGTTTTTT
cdr3_aa: CASSTPSGGAPEELFF

j_call: TRBJ1-1
d_call: -
clone_size: many
v_call: TRBV28
cdr3_nt: TGTGCCAGCAGTCCCCAGGGAAGGGCCCCTATGAACACTGAAGCTTTCTTT
cdr3_aa: CASSPQGRAPMNTEAFF

j_call: TRBJ2-1
d_call: -
clone_size: -
v_call: TRBV9
cdr3_nt: TGTGCCAGCAGCGTAGGAAAGGGGTTAGGCAATGAGCAGTTCTTC
cdr3_aa: CASSVGKGLGNEQFF

j_call: TRBJ2-7
d_call: -
clone_size: -
v_call: TRBV11-2
cdr3_nt: TGTGCCAGCAGCTTTTCCGGCAGGGAGTTTGACGAGCAGTACTTC
cdr3_aa: CASSFSGREFDEQYF

j_call: TRBJ2-1
d_call: -
clone_size: many
v_call: TRBV12-3/TRBV12-4
cdr3_nt: TGTGCCAGCAGAACTGGGGCGGTTGAGCAGTTCTTC
cdr3_aa: CASRTGAVEQFF

j_call: TRBJ2-1
d_call: TRBD2
clone_size: -
v_call: TRBV20-1
cdr3_nt: TGCAGTGCTATTCTGGGGCGGGGGTACAATGAGCAGTTCTTC
cdr3_aa: CSAILGRGYNEQFF

j_call: TRBJ2-4
d_call: TRBD2
clone_size: -
v_call: TRBV19
cdr3_nt: TGTGCCAGTAGTATAAAGCGGGAGGTCAAAAACATTCAGTACTTC
cdr3_aa: CASSIKREVKNIQYF

j_call: TRBJ2-5
d_call: TRBD1
clone_size: many
v_call: TRBV12-3/TRBV12-4
cdr3_nt: TGTGCCAGCAGTTCCACAGGGGGGCAAGAGACCCAGTACTTC
cdr3_aa: CASSSTGGQETQYF

j_call: TRBJ2-7
d_call: -
clone_size: many
v_call: TRBV28
cdr3_nt: TGTGCCAGCAGAAACGCGTACAATTTCTACGAGCAGTACTTC
cdr3_aa: CASRNAYNFYEQYF

j_call: TRBJ2-2
d_call: -
clone_size: few
v_call: TRBV3-1
cdr3_nt: TGTGCCAGCAGCCAAGATCCCCCCCCCGGGACCGACACCGGGGAGCTGTTTTTT
cdr3_aa: CASSQDPPPGTDTGELFF

j_call: TRBJ2-2
d_call: TRBD1
clone_size: many
v_call: TRBV24-1
cdr3_nt: TGTGCCACCAGTGATTCGCTATGGGACAGGGGGGGAACCGGGGAGCTGTTTTTT
cdr3_aa: CATSDSLWDRGGTGELFF

j_call: TRBJ2-5
d_call: TRBD2
clone_size: -
v_call: TRBV29-1
cdr3_nt: TGCAGCGTTGGGCGACTAGCGGAACTCGGAGAGACCCAGTACTTC
cdr3_aa: CSVGRLAELGETQYF

j_call: TRBJ2-3
d_call: -
clone_size: few
v_call: TRBV10-2
cdr3_nt: TGCGCCAGCAGGGGGGTGAGCGCAGATACGCAGTATTTT
cdr3_aa: CASRGVSADTQYF

j_call: TRBJ2-7
d_call: TRBD2
clone_size: -
v_call: TRBV6-1
cdr3_nt: TGTGCCAGCAGTGAAATTCCGCGGGAGGAGGGCGAGCAGTACTTC
cdr3_aa: CASSEIPREEGEQYF

j_call: TRBJ2-1
d_call: TRBD2
clone_size: -
v_call: TRBV20-1
cdr3_nt: TGCAGTGCTAGAGATGTTTTTAGCGGGGTAAGCTCCTACAATGAGCAGTTCTTC
cdr3_aa: CSARDVFSGVSSYNEQFF

j_call: TRBJ2-1
d_call: -
clone_size: many
v_call: TRBV7-6
cdr3_nt: TGTGCCAGCAGCTTAGCCCAGGCTAGCTCCTACAATGAGCAGTTCTTC
cdr3_aa: CASSLAQASSYNEQFF

j_call: TRBJ2-5
d_call: -
clone_size: -
v_call: TRBV4-2
cdr3_nt: TGTGCCAGCAGGCCCTCCCTAGGGGAACAAGAGACCCAGTACTTC
cdr3_aa: CASRPSLGEQETQYF

j_call: TRBJ2-2
d_call: -
clone_size: many
v_call: TRBV29-1
cdr3_nt: TGCAGCGTTGGACTAGGCGGTGGTGCCGGGGAGCTGTTTTTT
cdr3_aa: CSVGLGGGAGELFF

j_call: TRBJ2-1
d_call: -
clone_size: -
v_call: TRBV28
cdr3_nt: TGTGCCAGCAGAGGGAGCGGGTTTGGGGGAGAGTTCTTC
cdr3_aa: CASRGSGFGGEFF

j_call: TRBJ2-7
d_call: -
clone_size: few
v_call: TRBV9
cdr3_nt: TGTGCCAGCAGCCAGGGGGGGGGTGACGAGCAGTACTTC
cdr3_aa: CASSQGGGDEQYF

j_call: TRBJ2-1
d_call: TRBD2
clone_size: few
v_call: TRBV2
cdr3_nt: TGTGCCAGCATTGTTCAAAAACGGGGAGGGGTTGGGTTCTTC
cdr3_aa: CASIVQKRGGVGFF

j_call: TRBJ2-1
d_call: -
clone_size: many
v_call: TRBV6-4
cdr3_nt: TGTGCCAGCAGTGAACGCGGAGGGGGGCACAATGAGCAGTTCTTC
cdr3_aa: CASSERGGGHNEQFF

j_call: TRBJ2-1
d_call: TRBD2
clone_size: many
v_call: TRBV20-1
cdr3_nt: TGCAGTGCTAGACCCCTAGCGGGGGATCACAATGAGCAGTTCTTC
cdr3_aa: CSARPLAGDHNEQFF

j_call: TRBJ2-7
d_call: -
clone_size: many
v_call: TRBV12-3/TRBV12-4
cdr3_nt: TGTGCCCCCCCTTGCATCGAGCAGTACTTC
cdr3_aa: CAPPCIEQYF

j_call: TRBJ2-6
d_call: TRBD2
clone_size: -
v_call: TRBV28
cdr3_nt: TGTGCCAGCACCCTGATGATGGGGGGGAGCTCTGGGGCCAACGTCCTGACTTTC
cdr3_aa: CASTLMMGGSSGANVLTF

j_call: TRBJ1-2
d_call: TRBD1
clone_size: few
v_call: TRBV6-2/TRBV6-3
cdr3_nt: TGTGCCAGCAGTTACATTTTCTTTGAGACAGGGGGACCTAACTATGGCTACACCTTC
cdr3_aa: CASSYIFFETGGPNYGYTF

j_call: TRBJ2-1
d_call: -
clone_size: many
v_call: TRBV29-1
cdr3_nt: TGCAGCGCAAAGGTAGCGGATCCCCCGAGCTCCTACAATGAGCAGTTCTTC
cdr3_aa: CSAKVADPPSSYNEQFF

j_call: TRBJ1-5
d_call: -
clone_size: few
v_call: TRBV4-3
cdr3_nt: TGCGCCAGCAGCCGAGACCGCTGGCAGCCCCAGCATTTT
cdr3_aa: CASSRDRWQPQHF

j_call: TRBJ2-7
d_call: TRBD1
clone_size: -
v_call: TRBV20-1
cdr3_nt: TGCAGTGCTCCACCCCGGGACAGGGGAGGAGTTTACCACGAGCAGTACTTC
cdr3_aa: CSAPPRDRGGVYHEQYF

j_call: TRBJ2-1
d_call: TRBD2
clone_size: few
v_call: TRBV5-1
cdr3_nt: TGCGCCAGCAGCCATGAACTAGCGGACTACAATGAGCAGTTCTTC
cdr3_aa: CASSHELADYNEQFF

j_call: TRBJ1-4
d_call: -
clone_size: many
v_call: TRBV12-3/TRBV12-4
cdr3_nt: TGTGCCAGCAGTCTAGGGCCCCTCGGTGGACTGTTTTTT
cdr3_aa: CASSLGPLGGLFF

j_call: TRBJ2-7
d_call: -
clone_size: -
v_call: TRBV28
cdr3_nt: TGTGCCAGCTGGTCTACAGGAAGCTACGAGCAGTACTTC
cdr3_aa: CASWSTGSYEQYF

j_call: TRBJ2-3
d_call: -
clone_size: many
v_call: TRBV7-9
cdr3_nt: TGTGCCAGCAGCCCCAGAGGGGGATCAGATACGCAGTATTTT
cdr3_aa: CASSPRGGSDTQYF

j_call: TRBJ2-1
d_call: -
clone_size: few
v_call: TRBV7-9
cdr3_nt: TGTGCCAGCAGCTCCATCGAAGCCGCGGACCTAGGCCAGCAGTTCTTC
cdr3_aa: CASSSIEAADLGQQFF

j_call: TRBJ2-4
d_call: -
clone_size: many
v_call: TRBV7-9
cdr3_nt: TGTGCCAGCAGCTCTGCGCAGGGTACCAAAAACATTCAGTACTTC
cdr3_aa: CASSSAQGTKNIQYF

j_call: TRBJ1-4
d_call: TRBD1
clone_size: -
v_call: TRBV2
cdr3_nt: TGTGCCAGCAGTTACCCTGGGACAGGGGATAAAGAGTTTAATGAAAAACTGTTTTTT
cdr3_aa: CASSYPGTGDKEFNEKLFF

j_call: TRBJ2-1
d_call: -
clone_size: -
v_call: TRBV20-1
cdr3_nt: TGCAGTGCTAGAGATGGGGCTGAGCAGTTCTTC
cdr3_aa: CSARDGAEQFF

j_call: TRBJ2-3
d_call: TRBD1
clone_size: few
v_call: TRBV20-1
cdr3_nt: TGCAGTGCTAGAAGGGACCGGGACAGGGCTAGCACAGATACGCAGTATTTT
cdr3_aa: CSARRDRDRASTDTQYF

j_call: TRBJ1-2
d_call: TRBD1
clone_size: -
v_call: TRBV6-5
cdr3_nt: TGTGCCAGCAGTTACTCGAGTGAGATAGGACAGGGGAATGGCTACACCTTC
cdr3_aa: CASSYSSEIGQGNGYTF

j_call: TRBJ2-3
d_call: -
clone_size: -
v_call: TRBV30
cdr3_nt: TGTGCCTGGAGTGTTTTGGGACCCGGAGATACGCAGTATTTT
cdr3_aa: CAWSVLGPGDTQYF